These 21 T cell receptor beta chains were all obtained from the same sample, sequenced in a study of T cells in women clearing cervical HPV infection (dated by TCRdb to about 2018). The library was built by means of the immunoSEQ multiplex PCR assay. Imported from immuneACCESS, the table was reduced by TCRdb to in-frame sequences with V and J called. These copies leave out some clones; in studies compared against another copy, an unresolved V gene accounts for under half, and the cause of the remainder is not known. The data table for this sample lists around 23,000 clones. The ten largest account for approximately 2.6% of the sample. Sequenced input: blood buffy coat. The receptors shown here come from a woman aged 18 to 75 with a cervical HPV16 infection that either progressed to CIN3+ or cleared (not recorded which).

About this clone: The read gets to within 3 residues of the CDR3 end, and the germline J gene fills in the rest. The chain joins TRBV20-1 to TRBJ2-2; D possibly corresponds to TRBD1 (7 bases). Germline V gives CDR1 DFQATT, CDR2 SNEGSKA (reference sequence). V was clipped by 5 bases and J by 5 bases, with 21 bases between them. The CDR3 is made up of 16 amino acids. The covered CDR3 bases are TGCAGTGCTCAGGACAGGCCAAAGGGAGGAACCGGGGAG. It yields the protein CSAQDRPKGGTGE. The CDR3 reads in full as CSAQDRPKGGTGELFF.

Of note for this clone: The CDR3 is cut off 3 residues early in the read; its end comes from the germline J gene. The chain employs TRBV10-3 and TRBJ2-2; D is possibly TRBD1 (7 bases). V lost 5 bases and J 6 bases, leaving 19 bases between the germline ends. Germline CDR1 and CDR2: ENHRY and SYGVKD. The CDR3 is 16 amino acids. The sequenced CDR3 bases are TGTGCCATCAGTTTGGGCGGACAGGAGGGGGCCGGGGAG. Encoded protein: CAISLGGQEGAGE. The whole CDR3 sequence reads CAISLGGQEGAGELFF.

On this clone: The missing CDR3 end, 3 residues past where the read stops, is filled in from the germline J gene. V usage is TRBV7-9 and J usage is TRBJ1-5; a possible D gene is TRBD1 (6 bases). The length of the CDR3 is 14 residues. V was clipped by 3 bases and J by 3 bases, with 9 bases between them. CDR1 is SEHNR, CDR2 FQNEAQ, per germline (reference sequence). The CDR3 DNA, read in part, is TGTGCCAGCAGCTTTTCAGGGGACAATCAGCCC. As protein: CASSFSGDNQP. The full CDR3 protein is CASSFSGDNQPQHF.

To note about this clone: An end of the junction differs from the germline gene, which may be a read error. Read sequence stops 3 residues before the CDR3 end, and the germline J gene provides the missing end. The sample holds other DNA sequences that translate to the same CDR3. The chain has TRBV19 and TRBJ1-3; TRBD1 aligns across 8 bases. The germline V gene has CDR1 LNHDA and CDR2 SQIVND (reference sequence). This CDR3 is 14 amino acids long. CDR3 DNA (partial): TGTGCCAGTAATCAGGGGGCAACGGGAAACACG. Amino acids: CASNQGATGNT. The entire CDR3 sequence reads CASNQGATGNTIYF.

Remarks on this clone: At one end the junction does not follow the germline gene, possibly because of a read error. The CDR3 bases that were read are TGCGCCAGCAGCCAGCGGCCGGGACAGGGCTTGGGTACG. Its translation is CASSQRPGQGLGT. The whole CDR3 is CASSQRPGQGLGTQYF. The rearrangement uses TRBV4-2 and TRBJ2-3; 9 bases fit TRBD1. Read sequence stops 3 residues before the CDR3 end, and the germline J gene provides the missing end. Germline V gives CDR1 LGHNA, CDR2 YNFKEQ. This CDR3 region has 16 residues.

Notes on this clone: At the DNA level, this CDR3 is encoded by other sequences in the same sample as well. CDR3 protein: CASRPTGQETQYF. The sequenced CDR3 bases are TGCGCCAGCAGGCCTACTGGTCAAGAGACC. The chain employs TRBV5-1 and TRBJ2-5; D ambiguous. The CDR3 is cut off 3 residues early in the read; its end comes from the germline J gene. Trimming stripped 5 bases from V and 2 bases from J, with 10 bases between. The CDR3 has 13 amino acids. Per the germline V gene, CDR1 is SGHRS and CDR2 is YFSETQ.

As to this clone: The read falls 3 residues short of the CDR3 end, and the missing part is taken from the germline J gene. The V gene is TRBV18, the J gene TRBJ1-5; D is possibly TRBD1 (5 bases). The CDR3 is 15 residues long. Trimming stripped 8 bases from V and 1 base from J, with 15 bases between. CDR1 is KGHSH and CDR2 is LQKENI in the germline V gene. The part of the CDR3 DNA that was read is TGTGCCAGCACACAGGCCGAGGGGAGCAATCAGCCC. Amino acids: CASTQAEGSNQP. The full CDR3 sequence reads CASTQAEGSNQPQHF.

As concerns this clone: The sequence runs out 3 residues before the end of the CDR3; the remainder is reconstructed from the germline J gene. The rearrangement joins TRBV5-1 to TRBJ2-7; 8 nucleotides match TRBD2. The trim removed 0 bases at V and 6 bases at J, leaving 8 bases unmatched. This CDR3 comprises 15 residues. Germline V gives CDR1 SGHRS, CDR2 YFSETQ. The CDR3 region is CASSLGGLVQGEQYF. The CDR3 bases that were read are TGCGCCAGCAGCTTGGGGGGACTAGTACAAGGCGAG.

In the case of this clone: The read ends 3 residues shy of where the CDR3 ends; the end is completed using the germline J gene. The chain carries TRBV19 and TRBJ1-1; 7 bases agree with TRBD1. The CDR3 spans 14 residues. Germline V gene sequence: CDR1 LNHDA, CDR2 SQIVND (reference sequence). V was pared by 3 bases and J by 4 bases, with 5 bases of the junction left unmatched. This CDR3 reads CASSMGDRATEAFF. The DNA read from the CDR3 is TGTGCCAGTAGTATGGGAGACAGGGCCACTGAA.

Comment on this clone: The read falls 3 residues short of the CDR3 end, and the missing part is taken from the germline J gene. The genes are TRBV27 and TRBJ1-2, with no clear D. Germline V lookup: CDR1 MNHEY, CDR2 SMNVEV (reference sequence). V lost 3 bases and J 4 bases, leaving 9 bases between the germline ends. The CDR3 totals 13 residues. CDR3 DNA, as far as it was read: TGTGCCAGCAGTTTCTTCCCGTTCTATGGC. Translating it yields CASSFFPFYG. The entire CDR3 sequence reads CASSFFPFYGYTF.

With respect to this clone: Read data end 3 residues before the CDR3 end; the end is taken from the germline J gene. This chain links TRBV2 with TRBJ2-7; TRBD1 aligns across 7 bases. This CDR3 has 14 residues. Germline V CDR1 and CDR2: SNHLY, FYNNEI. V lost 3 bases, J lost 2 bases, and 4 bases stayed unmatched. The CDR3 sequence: CASSEQGGPYEQYF. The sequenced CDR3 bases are TGTGCCAGCAGTGAGCAAGGGGGCCCCTACGAG.

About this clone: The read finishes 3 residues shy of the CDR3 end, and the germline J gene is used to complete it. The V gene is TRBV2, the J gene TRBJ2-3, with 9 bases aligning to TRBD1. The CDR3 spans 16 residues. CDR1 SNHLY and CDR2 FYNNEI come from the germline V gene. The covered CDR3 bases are TGTGCCAGCAGTGATATCCCCGGGACAGGGAAAGGGACG. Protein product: CASSDIPGTGKGT. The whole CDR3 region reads CASSDIPGTGKGTQYF. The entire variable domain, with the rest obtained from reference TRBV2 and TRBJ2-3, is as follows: EPEVTQTPSHQVTQMGQEVILRCVPISNHLYFYWYRQILGQKVEFLVSFYNNEISEKSEIFDDQFSVERPDGSNFTLKIRSTKLEDSAMYFCASSDIPGTGKGTQYFGPGTRLTVL.

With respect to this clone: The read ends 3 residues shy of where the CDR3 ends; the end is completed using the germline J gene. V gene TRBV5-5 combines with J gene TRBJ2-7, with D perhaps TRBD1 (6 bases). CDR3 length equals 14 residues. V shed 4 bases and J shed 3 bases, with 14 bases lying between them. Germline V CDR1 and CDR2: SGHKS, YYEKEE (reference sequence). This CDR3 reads CASSRTGYRYEQYF. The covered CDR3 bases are TGTGCCAGCAGCCGCACAGGGTATCGCTACGAG.

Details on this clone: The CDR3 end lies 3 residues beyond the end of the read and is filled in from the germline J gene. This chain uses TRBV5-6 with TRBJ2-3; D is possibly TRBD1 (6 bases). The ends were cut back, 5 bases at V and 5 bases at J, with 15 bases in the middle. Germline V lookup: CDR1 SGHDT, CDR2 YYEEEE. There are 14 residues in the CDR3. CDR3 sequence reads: CASSLWGQGDTQYF. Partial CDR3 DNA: TGTGCCAGCAGTTTATGGGGGCAAGGAGATACG.

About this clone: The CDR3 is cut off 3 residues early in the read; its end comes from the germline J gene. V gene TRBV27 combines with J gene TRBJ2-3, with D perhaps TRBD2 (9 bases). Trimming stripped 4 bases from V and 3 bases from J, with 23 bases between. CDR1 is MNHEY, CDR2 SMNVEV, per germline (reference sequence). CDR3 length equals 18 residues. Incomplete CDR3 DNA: TGTGCCAGCAGTTATTACAGGGGGGCGGGAGGGTTTACAGATACG. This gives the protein CASSYYRGAGGFTDT. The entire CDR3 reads CASSYYRGAGGFTDTQYF.

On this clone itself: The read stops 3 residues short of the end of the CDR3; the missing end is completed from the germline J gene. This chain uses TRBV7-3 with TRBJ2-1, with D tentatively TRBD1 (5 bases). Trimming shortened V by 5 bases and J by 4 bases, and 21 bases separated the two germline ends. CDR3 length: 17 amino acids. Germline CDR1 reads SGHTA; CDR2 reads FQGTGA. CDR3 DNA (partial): TGTGCCAGCAGCCCAGTCAGGCCCCAGGGATCATACAATGAG. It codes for CASSPVRPQGSYNE. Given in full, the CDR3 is CASSPVRPQGSYNEQFF.

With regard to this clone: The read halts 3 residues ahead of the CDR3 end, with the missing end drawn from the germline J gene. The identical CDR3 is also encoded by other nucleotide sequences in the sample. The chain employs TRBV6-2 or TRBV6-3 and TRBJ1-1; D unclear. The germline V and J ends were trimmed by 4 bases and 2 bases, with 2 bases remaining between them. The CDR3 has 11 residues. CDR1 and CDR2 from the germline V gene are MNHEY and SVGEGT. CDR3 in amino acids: CASSSNTEAFF. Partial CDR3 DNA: TGTGCCAGCAGTTCAAACACTGAA.

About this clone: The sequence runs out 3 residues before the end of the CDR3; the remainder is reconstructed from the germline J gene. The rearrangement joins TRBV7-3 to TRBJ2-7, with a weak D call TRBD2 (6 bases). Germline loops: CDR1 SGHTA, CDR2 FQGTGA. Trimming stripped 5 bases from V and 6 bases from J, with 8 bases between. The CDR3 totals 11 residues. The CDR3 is CASSPTSEQYF. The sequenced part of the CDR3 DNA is TGTGCCAGCAGCCCGACTAGCGAG.

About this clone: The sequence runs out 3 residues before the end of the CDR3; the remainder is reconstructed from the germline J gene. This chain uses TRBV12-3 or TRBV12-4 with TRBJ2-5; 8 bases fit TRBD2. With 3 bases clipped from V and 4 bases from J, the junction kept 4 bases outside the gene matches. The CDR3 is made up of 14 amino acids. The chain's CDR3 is CASSLGGGPETQYF. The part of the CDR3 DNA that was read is TGTGCCAGCAGTTTGGGCGGGGGGCCAGAGACC.

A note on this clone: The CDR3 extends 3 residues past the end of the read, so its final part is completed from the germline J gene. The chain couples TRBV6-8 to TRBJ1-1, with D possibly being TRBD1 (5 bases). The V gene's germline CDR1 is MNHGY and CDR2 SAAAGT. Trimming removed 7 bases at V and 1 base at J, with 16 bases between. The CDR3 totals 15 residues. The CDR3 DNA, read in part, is TGTGCCAGCACCCAGGGAGGGCGGGGGAACACTGAA. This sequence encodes CASTQGGRGNTE. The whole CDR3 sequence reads CASTQGGRGNTEAFF.

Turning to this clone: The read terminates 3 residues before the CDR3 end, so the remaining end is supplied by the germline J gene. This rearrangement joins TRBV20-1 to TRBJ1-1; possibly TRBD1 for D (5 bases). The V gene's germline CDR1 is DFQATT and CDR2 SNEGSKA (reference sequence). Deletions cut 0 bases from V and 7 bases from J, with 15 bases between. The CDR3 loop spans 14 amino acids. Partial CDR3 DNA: TGCAGTGCTAGAGATCCCGGGGGTGGGGGTGAA. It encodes CSARDPGGGGE. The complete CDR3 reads CSARDPGGGGEAFF.